This record concerns one TCR beta chain sequence. CDR3 length equals 14 residues. Germline V CDR1 and CDR2: MGHDK, SYGVNS. The germline V and J ends were trimmed by 5 bases and 5 bases, with 15 bases remaining between them. This sample was taken from a study of T cells in Graves' hyperthyroidism and ophthalmopathy. Overall study: Peripheral blood sampling occurred at initial diagnosis, before any treatment.

On the basis of clinical symptoms, serum thyroxine and TRAb, thyroid ultrasound and orbital computed tomography, diagnoses were made. Blood sampling occurred at first hyperthyroidism diagnosis, ahead of any ophthalmopathy symptoms. Using RNA transcripts as the source, TCR beta CDR3 regions were amplified. HTBI primers were used for first-round RT-PCR of the TCR CDR3. TCRdb itself ran the multiplex PCR reads through MiXCR, one entry per CDR3 protein. The sample contains about 290,000 distinct CDR3 sequences, roughly 14% of which appear only once. The clonotype was recovered from a woman aged 25 to 39 with Graves' hyperthyroidism that later progressed to Graves' ophthalmopathy. The V gene is TRBV25-1, the J gene TRBJ2-5; D uncertain. Sequenced: blood. CDR3 loop: CASSSQAVSETQYF. The CDR3 coding sequence is TGTGCCAGCAGTAGCCAGGCGGTTTCCGAGACCCAGTACTTC. The variable domain in full, with the rest retrieved from reference TRBV25-1 and TRBJ2-5, is EADIYQTPRYLVIGTGKKITLECSQTMGHDKMYWYQQDPGMELHLIHYSYGVNSTEKGDLSSESTVSRIRTEHFPLTLESARPSHTSQYLCASSSQAVSETQYFGPGTRLLVL.